These 21 T cell receptor beta chains were all obtained from the same sample, sequenced in a study of PD-L1 blockade in urothelial cancer. Profiled with immunoSEQ multiplex PCR; TCRdb holds only in-frame clones, not every one. The sample has about 74,000 clones; 84% are singletons. The sequences come from PBMCs, collected around atezolizumab (anti-PD-L1) treatment. Every receptor here comes from a man between 65 and 80 years old with urothelial cancer.

The chain has TRBV29-1 and TRBJ1-1; 9 nucleotides line up with TRBD1. This CDR3 contains 12 residues. J gave up 5 bases and V 6 bases, and 4 bases lay outside the gene matches. CDR1 SQVTM and CDR2 ANQGSEA come from the germline V gene. In DNA, the CDR3 is TGCAGCGTGGAGACAGGGGGGACTGAAGCTTTCTTT. It codes for CSVETGGTEAFF. Full variable domain (missing parts from reference TRBV29-1 and TRBJ1-1): SAVISQKPSRDICQRGTSLTIQCQVDSQVTMMFWYRQQPGQSLTLIATANQGSEATYESGFVIDKFPISRPNLTFSTLTVSNMSPEDSSIYLCSVETGGTEAFFGQGTRLTVV.

The chain joins TRBV19 to TRBJ2-5; TRBD1 matches at 9 bases. The CDR3 is made up of 14 amino acids. The V segment lost 4 bases and the J segment 3 bases; nucleotides outside the gene matches: 3. The germline CDR1 and CDR2 sequences are LNHDA and SQIVND (reference sequence). CDR3 region: CASSTWTGEETQYF. CDR3 nucleotide sequence: TGTGCCAGTAGTACTTGGACAGGGGAAGAGACCCAGTACTTC.

CDR3 loop: CASSLRTGNMNTEAFF. The CDR3 DNA is TGCGCCAGCAGCTTACGCACAGGGAATATGAACACTGAAGCTTTCTTT. The V and J genes are TRBV5-1 and TRBJ1-1, with D tentatively TRBD1 (6 bases). Germline lookup yields CDR1 SGHRS and CDR2 YFSETQ. This CDR3 has 16 amino acids. Deletions cut 2 bases from V and 0 bases from J, with 14 bases between.

V and J are TRBV7-3 and TRBJ1-5; D is ambiguous. This CDR3 region has 13 residues. CDR1 is SGHTA, CDR2 FQGTGA, per germline. Trimming removed 0 bases at V and 7 bases at J, with 7 bases between. CDR3 bases: TGTGCCAGCAGCTTAACGCCGGGGCAGCCCCAGCATTTT. Translating it yields CASSLTPGQPQHF.

The chain carries TRBV7-7 and TRBJ2-1, with 7 positions matching TRBD2. The V segment lost 1 base and the J segment 5 bases; nucleotides outside the gene matches: 2. CDR1 and CDR2 from the germline V gene are SSHAT and FNYEAQ (reference sequence). CDR3 length equals 14 residues. CDR3 sequence (DNA): TGTGCCAGCAGCTTAGGGACTAGTCACAATGAGCAGTTCTTC. Amino acid sequence: CASSLGTSHNEQFF.

The rearrangement links TRBV4-2 to TRBJ2-1; D remains ambiguous. Per the germline V gene, CDR1 is LGHNA and CDR2 is YNFKEQ. The germline V and J ends were trimmed by 2 bases and 8 bases, with 7 bases remaining between them. The CDR3 is 12 amino acids. Here the CDR3 DNA reads TGTGCCAGCAGCCAACTTGCGGATGAGCAGTTCTTC. Translated, it gives CASSQLADEQFF.

J is TRBJ2-1 and V is TRBV30; 8 bases fit TRBD2. J was trimmed by 3 bases and V by 6 bases; bases with no gene match: 10. Germline CDR1 and CDR2: GTSNPN and SVGIG (reference sequence). The CDR3 has 15 residues. CDR3 bases: TGTGCCTGTCCAGCCGGGAGGGGCGGCTACAATGAGCAGTTCTTC. Translated: CACPAGRGGYNEQFF.

The V and J genes are TRBV7-2 and TRBJ2-1; 7 bases map to TRBD2. Trimming at V came to 2 bases and at J to 5 bases, leaving 6 bases not matched to a gene. In germline, CDR1 is SGHTA, CDR2 FQGNSA. This CDR3 contains 15 residues. CDR3 residues: CASSLWSSGHNEQFF. The CDR3 DNA follows: TGTGCCAGCAGCTTATGGTCTAGCGGCCACAATGAGCAGTTCTTC.

The chain employs TRBV5-1 and TRBJ1-2, with D possibly TRBD1 on 5 matching bases. Germline V gives CDR1 SGHRS, CDR2 YFSETQ. There are 15 residues in the CDR3. The ends were cut back, 0 bases at V and 6 bases at J, with 15 bases in the middle. The CDR3 coding sequence is TGCGCCAGCAGCTTGGAGGGGCGGTCCCTCGATGGCTACACCTTC. This gives the protein CASSLEGRSLDGYTF.

This chain joins TRBV5-7 and TRBJ1-2; D is unclear. TRBV5-7 is flagged as an ORF with uncertain function. The CDR3 is 15 amino acids. V lost 2 bases to trimming and J lost 7 bases, with 18 bases between them. CDR3 bases: TGTGCCAGCAGCTTTTTAGAGCCCGGCGGGAGTGGCTACACCTTC. Its protein is CASSFLEPGGSGYTF.

This clone was seen only a few times. V and J are TRBV29-1 and TRBJ1-1; 7 positions match TRBD1. CDR1 is SQVTM and CDR2 is ANQGSEA in the germline V gene. This CDR3 contains 14 residues. After removal of 3 bases from V and 0 bases from J, the junction contained 4 bases not matched to a gene. This CDR3 is CSVDQQGLNTEAFF. As DNA, the CDR3 is TGCAGCGTTGACCAACAGGGGTTGAACACTGAAGCTTTCTTT.

J is TRBJ1-5 and V is TRBV21-1; the table assigns TRBD1, which was not confirmed against the DNA. TRBV21-1 has pseudogene status. The CDR3 extends over 18 amino acids. Here the CDR3 DNA reads TGTGCCAGCGAAATGGGCCGAGAAAACAGGGGGGGCAATCAGCCCCAGCATTTT. Translating gives CASEMGRENRGGNQPQHF.

J is TRBJ2-3 and V is TRBV10-2; D unresolved. The V and J ends lost 4 bases and 4 bases respectively, with 12 bases between them. The CDR3 is 14 amino acids. CDR1 is WSHSY, CDR2 SAAADI, per germline. This CDR3 is CASSARSAPDTQYF. The CDR3 nucleotides are TGCGCCAGCAGTGCGCGGAGCGCCCCAGATACGCAGTATTTT.

The rearrangement links TRBV29-1 to TRBJ2-3; 8 bases line up with TRBD2. This CDR3 comprises 15 residues. V dropped 7 bases and J dropped 1; count of bases not matched to a gene: 10. In germline, CDR1 is SQVTM, CDR2 ANQGSEA. The CDR3 DNA is TGCAGCGCCGGGCCCGGGGGGGTTCGCACAGATACGCAGTATTTT. This gives the protein CSAGPGGVRTDTQYF.

CDR3 amino acids: CASSPRGGSSYNEQFF. CDR3 DNA: TGCGCCAGCAGCCCACGGGGGGGGAGCTCCTACAATGAGCAGTTCTTC. The chain employs TRBV5-1 and TRBJ2-1; 8 nucleotides line up with TRBD2. This CDR3 has 16 residues. After removal of 4 bases from V and 0 bases from J, the junction contained 6 bases not matched to a gene. Germline V gives CDR1 SGHRS, CDR2 YFSETQ.

V is TRBV5-1 and J is TRBJ2-7, with 10 bases that match TRBD1. Per the germline V gene, CDR1 is SGHRS and CDR2 is YFSETQ. There are 16 residues in the CDR3. Trimming removed 3 bases from V and 4 bases from J; junction bases left unmatched: 10. The CDR3 reads CASSSGAGTGVYEQYF. The CDR3, as DNA: TGCGCCAGCAGCTCCGGGGCGGGGACAGGGGTGTACGAGCAGTACTTC.

The chain links TRBV30 to TRBJ2-1, with D unclear. Between the trimmed V and J ends, which lost 0 bases and 7 bases, there was a span of 10 bases. CDR1 is GTSNPN, CDR2 SVGIG, per germline (reference sequence). The CDR3 has 13 amino acids. The CDR3 bases are TGTGCCTGGAGTGTACTCCAAAGTAATGAGCAGTTCTTC. It translates to CAWSVLQSNEQFF.

V is TRBV5-6 and J is TRBJ2-3; D might be TRBD1 (5 bases). Germline lookup yields CDR1 SGHDT and CDR2 YYEEEE. The CDR3 has 19 residues. V was shortened by 7 bases and J by 0 bases, with 27 bases between the two germline ends. CDR3 sequence (DNA): TGTGCCAGCTTGTCTCTTAGGGGAAAACGGGCCCCTAGCACAGATACGCAGTATTTT. It encodes CASLSLRGKRAPSTDTQYF.

The chain employs TRBV6-6 and TRBJ2-5, with 8 bases identical to TRBD1. Germline CDR1 is MNHNY and CDR2 is SVGAGI (reference sequence). The V gene end was trimmed by 6 bases and the J gene end by 3 bases; junction bases not matched to a gene: 9. CDR3 length: 15 amino acids. The CDR3 DNA is TGTGCCAGCAGGGAAGGGGGACAGGTCAAAGAGACCCAGTACTTC. Its translation is CASREGGQVKETQYF.

The chain combines TRBV18 with TRBJ2-6; D is possibly TRBD1 (7 bases). V was shortened by 2 bases and J by 7 bases, with 15 bases between the two germline ends. Germline loops: CDR1 KGHSH, CDR2 LQKENI. There are 16 residues in the CDR3. The CDR3 DNA follows: TGTGCCAGCTCACCAACGACAGGGACTTTTGCCAACGTCCTGACTTTC. Translation: CASSPTTGTFANVLTF.

The J gene is TRBJ2-7, the V gene TRBV5-6; 9 nucleotides match TRBD1. The J segment lost 6 bases and the V segment lost 3 bases, leaving 10 bases of the junction unmatched. Per the germline V gene, CDR1 is SGHDT and CDR2 is YYEEEE. This CDR3 has 15 amino acids. This CDR3 is CASSSYQTGGSEQYF. The CDR3, as DNA: TGTGCCAGCAGCTCATACCAAACAGGGGGCAGCGAGCAGTACTTC.